This record covers a single T cell receptor (beta chain). This clone turned up a few times. Its antigen is unknown. Base quality data are lacking; no much larger clone is found one base away. The cysteine opens and the phenylalanine closes a CDR3 of 16 amino acids. Only the CDR3 region is kept as DNA, spanning 48 bases read in frame from base 1. According to the germline V gene (reference sequence), CDR1 reads SEHNR and CDR2 reads FQNEAQ. V has 2 bases trimmed and J has 9 bases trimmed; junction bases matching no gene number 13. TCRbeta CDR3 regions were amplified from genomic DNA by means of the immunoSEQ Assay, a bias-controlled multiplex PCR. In the paper's pipeline: The number of nucleated cells in each sample was estimated by amplification of reference gene primers within the assay. Sequence reads were collapsed and filtered to measure the absolute abundance of every unique TCRbeta CDR3 rearrangement. For each sample, productive Simpson clonality was calculated by taking the square root of Simpson's diversity index across productive rearrangements. Entries here come from immuneACCESS through TCRdb and include only in-frame sequences with V and J called. Some clones fail to appear in such tables; in the studies checked, an unresolved V gene covers under half of the shortfall, and the cause of the remainder is unknown. V and J calls and clone size come straight from that table; D and trimming were deduced from the DNA. The sample table lists under 35,000 clones, 65% to 90% of them with a count of one. The ten largest clones add up to 25% of the sample.

The data are from a study of blood T cell repertoires in COVID-19 (dated by TCRdb to 2020 to 2022). About the study as a whole: Samples from collaborators originated in the United States, Italy and Spain and spanned both the acute and convalescent phases of COVID-19. The repertoires were made available in a free public database intended to serve as a resource for research on the immune response to SARS-CoV-2. The samples were drawn from the first 160 participants of the ongoing ImmuneRACE study and from 1,254 subjects provided by 6 global collaborators. Deeply sampled blood TCRbeta repertoires from subjects exposed to, actively infected with, or recovered from COVID-19 were included in the dataset. Where available, HLA class I and class II types were taken from metadata supplied by the sample provider and were not determined by assay-based typing. The material from the prospective study consisted of cDNA or gDNA derived from T cells, B-cell-depleted T cells, or PBMCs. Sample metadata almost always included a de-identified subject ID, COVID-19 status, age in years and sex.

Overall study outcomes, separate from this receptor: How much clinical and demographic metadata was included differed by source and by participant, and the metadata was provided uncurated.

Collaborating institutions collected whole blood in K2EDTA tubes following their own protocols. For TCRbeta analysis, collaborator samples were shipped as frozen whole blood, as isolated PBMCs, or as DNA extracted from either sample type. This sequence was found in a man aged 70-80 years with active COVID-19. The chain is encoded by TRBV7-9 joined to TRBJ2-1, with 7 junctional bases fitting TRBD2. The sample consisted of peripheral blood. The bases read TGTGCCAGCAGCTTACCCACGAAGGGAGGGTTACGTGAGCAGTTCTTC. It is translated as CASSLPTKGGLREQFF.